This TCR beta chain was captured by sequencing in a study of technical replicates of blood from a handful of donors. Germline trimming cut 7 bases from V and 3 bases from J; bases unmatched to any gene: 8. CDR3 size: 15 residues. Germline CDR1 and CDR2: MNHNS and SASEGT. The table came from immunoSEQ multiplex PCR; TCRdb's copy has only in-frame clones and leaves some out. The data hold under 85,000 clones, with just under 97% observed a single time. The sequencing input was T cells isolated from PBMCs. The receptor comes from a human donor in good health. This chain joins TRBV6-1 and TRBJ2-3; 9 positions match TRBD2. The DNA of the CDR3 is TGTGCCAGCACTACGAATAGCGGGAGTACAGATACGCAGTATTTT. Encoded protein: CASTTNSGSTDTQYF.